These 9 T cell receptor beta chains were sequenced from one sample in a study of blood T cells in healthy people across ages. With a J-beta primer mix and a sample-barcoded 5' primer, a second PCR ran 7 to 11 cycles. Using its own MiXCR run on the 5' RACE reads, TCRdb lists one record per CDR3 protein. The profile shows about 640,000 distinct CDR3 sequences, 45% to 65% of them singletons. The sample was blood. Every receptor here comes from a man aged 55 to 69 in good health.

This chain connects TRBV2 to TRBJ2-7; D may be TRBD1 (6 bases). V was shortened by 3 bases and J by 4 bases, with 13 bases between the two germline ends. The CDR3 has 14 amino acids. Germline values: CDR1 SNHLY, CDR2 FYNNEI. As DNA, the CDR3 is TGTGCCAGCAGTGAGGGGGCCAAATCTTACGAGCAGTACTTC. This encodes CASSEGAKSYEQYF.

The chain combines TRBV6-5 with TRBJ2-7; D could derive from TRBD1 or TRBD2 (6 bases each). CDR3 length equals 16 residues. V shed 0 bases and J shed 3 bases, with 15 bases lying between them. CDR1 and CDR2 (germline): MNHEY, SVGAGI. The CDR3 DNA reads TGTGCCAGCAGTTACTCCGGGGGCCGAGGGGGCTACGAGCAGTACTTC. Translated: CASSYSGGRGGYEQYF.

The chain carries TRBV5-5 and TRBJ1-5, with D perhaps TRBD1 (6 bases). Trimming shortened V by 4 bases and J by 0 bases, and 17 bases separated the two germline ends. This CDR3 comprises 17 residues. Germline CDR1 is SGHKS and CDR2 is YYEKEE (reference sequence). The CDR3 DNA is TGTGCCAGCAGCCCGCTCCCAGGGGCGGCTAGCAATCAGCCCCAGCATTTT. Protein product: CASSPLPGAASNQPQHF. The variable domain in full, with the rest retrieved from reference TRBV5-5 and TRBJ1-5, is DAGVTQSPTHLIKTRGQQVTLRCSPISGHKSVSWYQQVLGQGPQFIFQYYEKEERGRGNFPDRFSARQFPNYSSELNVNALLLGDSALYLCASSPLPGAASNQPQHFGDGTRLSIL.

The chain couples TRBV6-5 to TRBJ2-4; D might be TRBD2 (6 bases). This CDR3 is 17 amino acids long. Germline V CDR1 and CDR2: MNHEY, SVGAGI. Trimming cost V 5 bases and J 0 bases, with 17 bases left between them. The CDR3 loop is CASSNSPRGIAKNIQYF. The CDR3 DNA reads TGTGCCAGCAGTAACAGTCCCCGGGGGATAGCCAAAAACATTCAGTACTTC.

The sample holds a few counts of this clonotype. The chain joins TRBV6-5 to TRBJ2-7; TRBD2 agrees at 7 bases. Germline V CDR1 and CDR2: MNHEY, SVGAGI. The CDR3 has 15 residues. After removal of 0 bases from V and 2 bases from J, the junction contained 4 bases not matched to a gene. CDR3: CASSYSGTTPYEQYF. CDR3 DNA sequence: TGTGCCAGCAGTTACTCCGGGACTACCCCCTACGAGCAGTACTTC.

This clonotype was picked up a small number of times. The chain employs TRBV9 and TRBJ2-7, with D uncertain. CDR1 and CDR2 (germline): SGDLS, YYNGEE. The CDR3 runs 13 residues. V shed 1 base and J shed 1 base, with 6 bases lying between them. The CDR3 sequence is CASSVTDSYEQYF. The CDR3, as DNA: TGTGCCAGCAGCGTAACAGATTCCTACGAGCAGTACTTC.

DNA for the CDR3: TGCAGCGGATCAGGAGAACAGAACACTGAAGCTTTCTTT. Encoded protein: CSGSGEQNTEAFF. The chain links TRBV29-1 to TRBJ1-1; D gene uncertain. The CDR3 length is 13 residues. Germline V gene data show CDR1 as SQVTM and CDR2 as ANQGSEA. Trimming left V 7 bases short and J 1 base short, with 13 bases between.

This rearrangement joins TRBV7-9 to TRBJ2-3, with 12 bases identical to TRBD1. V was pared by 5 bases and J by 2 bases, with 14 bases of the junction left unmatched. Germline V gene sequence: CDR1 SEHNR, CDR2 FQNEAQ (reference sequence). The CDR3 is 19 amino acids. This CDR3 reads CASSPRGQGALRDTDTQYF. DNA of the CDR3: TGTGCCAGCAGCCCCCGGGGACAGGGGGCGCTTCGGGACACAGATACGCAGTATTTT.

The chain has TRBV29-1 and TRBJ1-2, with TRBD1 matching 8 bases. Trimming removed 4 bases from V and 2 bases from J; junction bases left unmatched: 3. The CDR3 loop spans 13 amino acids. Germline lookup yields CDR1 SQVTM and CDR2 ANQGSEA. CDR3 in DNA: TGCAGCGTTGGGACAGGGCTAAACTATGGCTACACCTTC. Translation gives CSVGTGLNYGYTF.